The rows below give T cell receptor beta chains drawn from one sample of a study of a mutant IDH1 vaccine in newly diagnosed glioma. Their target antigens are unknown. Only in-frame clones appear in the TCRdb table, and some are missing; sequencing was by immunoSEQ multiplex PCR. The data hold 60,000 or so clones, with 80% to 90% observed a single time. The material was PBMCs, obtained from a glioma patient whose treatment included an IDH1 peptide vaccine. The receptors shown here come from a woman between 45 and 60 years old with glioma. Each CDR3 is given with its conserved first and last residue. Fields, in order: V gene, D gene, clone size, J gene, CDR3 protein, CDR3 DNA. A D gene is named only where the DNA matches it firmly. Not all rows give a size; the values are once, few, many and, for expanded clones, a class.

>TRBV5-4|TRBD1|NA|TRBJ2-2
CASSLGGQATGELFF
TGTGCCAGCAGCTTGGGGGGACAGGCCACCGGGGAGCTGTTTTTT
>TRBV9|NA|NA|TRBJ1-4
CASSASIGNEKLFF
TGTGCCAGCAGCGCCTCCATTGGGAATGAAAAACTGTTTTTT
>TRBV5-6|TRBD2|NA|TRBJ2-5
CASSLPRVAGAAETQYF
TGTGCCAGCAGCCTCCCGAGGGTAGCGGGGGCCGCGGAGACCCAGTACTTC
>TRBV13|TRBD2|NA|TRBJ2-1
CASSLTSGVGNEQFF
TGTGCCAGCAGCCTGACTAGCGGGGTGGGCAATGAGCAGTTCTTC
>TRBV2|NA|NA|TRBJ2-5
CASMGFLGVVGTQYF
TGTGCCAGCATGGGATTCTTGGGGGTCGTGGGGACCCAGTACTTC
>TRBV7-9|NA|NA|TRBJ2-7
CASSQDIWSSYEQYF
TGTGCCAGCAGCCAGGACATTTGGAGCTCCTACGAGCAGTACTTC
>TRBV6-5|NA|NA|TRBJ2-1
CASTAGATSYNEQFF
TGTGCCAGCACCGCGGGGGCTACATCCTACAATGAGCAGTTCTTC
>TRBV10-3|NA|NA|TRBJ2-2
CAISRQGELFF
TGTGCCATCAGTAGACAGGGGGAGCTGTTTTTT
>TRBV4-1|NA|NA|TRBJ2-7
CASSQDQGFNPYEQYF
TGCGCCAGCAGCCAAGATCAGGGCTTCAATCCCTACGAGCAGTACTTC
>TRBV9|TRBD2|NA|TRBJ2-3
CASSNPPSSGSTDTQYF
TGTGCCAGCAGCAACCCCCCCTCTAGCGGGAGCACAGATACGCAGTATTTT
>TRBV30|TRBD1|NA|TRBJ2-1
CAWSARQGYEQFF
TGTGCCTGGAGTGCCAGACAGGGCTATGAGCAGTTCTTC
>TRBV11-2|NA|NA|TRBJ2-4
CASSLDSQNIQYF
TGTGCCAGCAGCTTAGATAGTCAAAACATTCAGTACTTC
>TRBV15|TRBD1|once|TRBJ2-3
CATSREGQASTDTQYF
TGTGCCACCAGCAGAGAAGGACAGGCTAGCACAGATACGCAGTATTTT
>TRBV7-8|TRBD1|NA|TRBJ1-1
CASSLAWQGDTEAFF
TGTGCCAGCAGCTTAGCTTGGCAGGGGGACACTGAAGCTTTCTTT
>TRBV27|TRBD1|NA|TRBJ2-7
CASRAPTGVGYEQYF
TGTGCCAGCAGGGCCCCGACAGGGGTGGGCTACGAGCAGTACTTC
>TRBV27|TRBD1|NA|TRBJ2-7
CASSPGTETYEQYF
TGTGCCAGCAGTCCAGGGACAGAAACCTACGAGCAGTACTTC
>TRBV2|NA|NA|TRBJ1-2
CASSVKPDGNYGYTF
TGTGCCAGCAGTGTTAAGCCCGACGGTAACTATGGCTACACCTTC
>TRBV5-6|NA|NA|TRBJ1-3
CASSSVQTIHSGNTIYF
TGTGCCAGCAGCTCGGTCCAGACGATCCACTCTGGAAACACCATATATTTT
>TRBV29-1|NA|NA|TRBJ1-1
CSVDGGTEAFF
TGCAGCGTTGATGGTGGCACTGAAGCTTTCTTT
>TRBV30|NA|NA|TRBJ1-6
CAWMGPNSPLHF
TGTGCCTGGATGGGCCCTAATTCACCCCTCCACTTT
>TRBV28|NA|NA|TRBJ1-3
CASSLSIGPNSGNTIYF
TGTGCCAGCAGTTTATCTATAGGACCCAATTCTGGAAACACCATATATTTT
>TRBV5-1|NA|NA|TRBJ2-7
CASSFHQGRYEQYF
TGCGCCAGCAGCTTTCACCAGGGTAGGTACGAGCAGTACTTC
>TRBV7-3|TRBD1|NA|TRBJ2-1
CASSSLTGVSEQFF
TGTGCCAGCAGCTCGCTAACAGGGGTTAGTGAGCAGTTCTTC
>TRBV9|TRBD1|NA|TRBJ1-1
CASSVGQGLEAFF
TGTGCCAGCAGCGTAGGACAGGGCCTTGAAGCTTTCTTT
>TRBV19|NA|NA|TRBJ1-1
CASLTGSRNTEAFF
TGTGCCAGTTTAACGGGCAGCCGGAACACTGAAGCTTTCTTT
>TRBV5-6|NA|NA|TRBJ1-1
CASNQGLGLPEAFF
TGTGCCAGCAACCAGGGGTTGGGTTTGCCTGAAGCTTTCTTT
>TRBV10-3|NA|few|TRBJ1-2
CAIPRKPPGLGYTF
TGTGCCATCCCAAGGAAACCCCCAGGTTTGGGCTACACCTTC
>TRBV7-2|TRBD2|NA|TRBJ2-5
CASSLDPPGGTQYF
TGTGCCAGCAGCTTAGACCCTCCGGGAGGGACCCAGTACTTC
>TRBV5-1|TRBD2|NA|TRBJ2-3
CASSLKRGGITDTQYF
TGCGCCAGCAGCTTGAAGCGGGGGGGAATCACAGATACGCAGTATTTT
>TRBV4-1|NA|few|TRBJ1-2
CASSQERNYGYTF
TGCGCCAGCAGCCAAGAAAGGAACTATGGCTACACCTTC
>TRBV5-4|NA|NA|TRBJ1-1
CASSFFLGDHEAFF
TGTGCCAGCAGCTTCTTTCTAGGGGACCACGAAGCTTTCTTT
>TRBV9|NA|NA|TRBJ2-7
CASSVGQSYEQYF
TGTGCCAGCAGCGTAGGACAGAGCTACGAGCAGTACTTC
>TRBV18|TRBD1|NA|TRBJ1-3
CASSPSGTGGNTIYF
TGTGCCAGCTCACCGTCCGGGACAGGGGGAAACACCATATATTTT
>TRBV6-5|NA|few|TRBJ1-1
CASRIGQNTEAFF
TGTGCCAGCAGAATCGGACAGAACACTGAAGCTTTCTTT
>TRBV5-1|TRBD1|NA|TRBJ1-6
CASSSWTGVSNSPLHF
TGCGCCAGCAGCAGTTGGACAGGGGTCAGTAATTCACCCCTCCACTTT
>TRBV6-6|NA|NA|TRBJ2-7
CASSYSPLPHSYEQYF
TGTGCCAGCAGTTACTCCCCTTTGCCCCACTCCTACGAGCAGTACTTC
>TRBV4-3|NA|NA|TRBJ2-7
CASSQTRGNEQYF
TGCGCCAGCAGCCAAACCAGGGGTAACGAGCAGTACTTC
>TRBV28|NA|NA|TRBJ1-2
CASSLGQRSANYGYTF
TGTGCCAGCAGTTTAGGACAGAGATCAGCTAACTATGGCTACACCTTC
>TRBV6-5|NA|NA|TRBJ1-1
CASSQGQRGFF
TGTGCCAGCAGTCAAGGACAACGGGGTTTCTTT
>TRBV19|TRBD2|once|TRBJ2-1
CASSSGLAVNEQFF
TGTGCCAGTAGTTCGGGACTAGCAGTCAATGAGCAGTTCTTC